A single sample gave rise to the 9 T cell receptor beta chains below, sequenced in a study of blood T cell repertoires in COVID-19. Sequencing used immunoSEQ multiplex PCR; TCRdb keeps in-frame clones, though not all of them. Of about 120,000 clones in the sample, over 60% were seen once. The sample consisted of peripheral blood. Receptors were obtained from a man between 40 and 49 years old with active or convalescent COVID-19.

This clone was counted a single time. The chain couples TRBV28 to TRBJ1-5; D is undetermined. CDR1 is MDHEN and CDR2 is SYDVKM in the germline V gene. This CDR3 has 14 residues. Trimming removed 6 bases from V and 7 bases from J, with 16 bases in between. The CDR3 region has the DNA TGTGCCAGCAGAACCGGAGCCGTCGGCCAGCCCCAGCATTTT. Protein: CASRTGAVGQPQHF.

The chain has TRBV2 and TRBJ2-2; 7 bases fit TRBD2. Germline V gene sequence: CDR1 SNHLY, CDR2 FYNNEI. CDR3 length equals 13 residues. V dropped 6 bases and J dropped 5; count of bases not matched to a gene: 3. For the CDR3, the DNA is TGTGCCAGCAGGGGGACTACTACCGGGGAGCTGTTTTTT. It yields the protein CASRGTTTGELFF.

The chain uses TRBV19 and TRBJ2-1, with TRBD2 matching 10 bases. The CDR3 runs 17 residues. The ends lost 4 bases at V and 8 bases at J; junction bases unmatched: 14. Germline V gives CDR1 LNHDA, CDR2 SQIVND (reference sequence). This chain's CDR3 is CASSTYWTSGQGDEQFF. The DNA of the CDR3 is TGTGCCAGTAGTACCTACTGGACTAGCGGTCAGGGGGATGAGCAGTTCTTC. Full variable domain (rest looked up from reference TRBV19 and TRBJ2-1): DGGITQSPKYLFRKEGQNVTLSCEQNLNHDAMYWYRQDPGQGLRLIYYSQIVNDFQKGDIAEGYSVSREKKESFPLTVTSAQKNPTAFYLCASSTYWTSGQGDEQFFGPGTRLTVL.

The chain has TRBV2 and TRBJ1-1; TRBD1 might be the D (5 bases). The V and J ends lost 6 bases and 0 bases respectively, with 8 bases between them. CDR3 length: 13 residues. CDR1 is SNHLY and CDR2 is FYNNEI in the germline V gene. CDR3 sequence (DNA): TGTGCCAGCAGAGGGGAAGTGAACACTGAAGCTTTCTTT. This codes for CASRGEVNTEAFF.

This clone was detected many times. The V and J genes are TRBV25-1 and TRBJ2-7; TRBD1 is a possible D gene (6 bases). V lost 3 bases to trimming and J lost 1 base, with 19 bases between them. CDR1 is MGHDK and CDR2 is SYGVNS in the germline V gene. This CDR3 is 17 amino acids long. CDR3 sequence: CASSEVGDKSGSYEQYF. DNA for the CDR3: TGTGCCAGCAGTGAGGTTGGGGACAAGAGTGGTTCCTACGAGCAGTACTTC.

The gene calls are TRBV9 and TRBJ2-6, with 11 bases that match TRBD1. This CDR3 has 16 amino acids. Germline CDR1 SGDLS, CDR2 YYNGEE. The V and J ends lost 4 bases and 2 bases, in that order; junction bases with no gene match: 2. The CDR3 spells CASSPGQGAGANVLTF. The CDR3 nucleotides are TGTGCCAGCAGCCCGGGACAGGGGGCTGGGGCCAACGTCCTGACTTTC.

CDR3 in amino acids: CSAGDRGNEKLFF. CDR3 bases: TGCAGCGCCGGGGACAGGGGTAATGAAAAACTGTTTTTT. The chain employs TRBV29-1 and TRBJ1-4; 10 nucleotides align to TRBD1. Looked up from germline, CDR1 is SQVTM and CDR2 is ANQGSEA. The CDR3 is made up of 13 amino acids. J lost 4 bases, V lost 7 bases, and 3 bases had no gene match.

The V gene is TRBV7-3, the J gene TRBJ2-1; possibly TRBD1 for D (5 bases). V gave up 1 base and J gave up 7 bases, with 8 bases separating them. Germline CDR1 and CDR2: SGHTA and FQGTGA. This CDR3 spans 13 amino acids. CDR3 DNA: TGTGCCAGCAGCTTAAGGGGCCTAAATGAGCAGTTCTTC. As protein: CASSLRGLNEQFF.

CDR3 in DNA: TGCGCCAGCAGCCACGGACAGCTAGCGGGAAATGAGGATGAGCAGTTCTTC. It is translated as CASSHGQLAGNEDEQFF. This chain uses TRBV4-1 with TRBJ2-1; 9 nucleotides agree with TRBD2. In germline, CDR1 is MGHRA, CDR2 YSYEKL. The CDR3 runs to 17 residues. Unmatched junction bases numbered 14, after V lost 3 bases and J lost 8 bases.